The 5 T cell receptor beta chains below all came from one sample that was sequenced in a study of radiotherapy plus CTLA-4 blockade in lung cancer. The protocol was immunoSEQ multiplex PCR, while the TCRdb copy is restricted to in-frame clones and leaves out a portion. In the table there are fewer than 70,000 clones, 79% of which are singletons. Sequencing was performed on peripheral blood, taken from a patient treated with radiotherapy plus ipilimumab. Every receptor here comes from a human donor with non-small cell lung cancer who had a complete response to radiotherapy plus ipilimumab.

The sample holds a few counts of this clone. This chain's CDR3 is CASSLGAGGRYNEQFF. The CDR3 DNA reads as TGTGCCAGCAGCTTAGGGGCAGGCGGACGTTACAATGAGCAGTTCTTC. The chain couples TRBV11-2 to TRBJ2-1; no definite D call. The germline V gene encodes CDR1 SGHAT and CDR2 FQNNGV. V was trimmed by 1 base and J by 4 bases, leaving 14 bases between them. This CDR3 region has 16 residues.

This clone has only one observation. For the CDR3, the DNA is TGTGCCTGGAGTGTAAAAGGTCTAGCGGGAGGAACACTCGTCCGCACAGATACGCAGTATTTT. It translates to CAWSVKGLAGGTLVRTDTQYF. V and J are TRBV30 and TRBJ2-3, with 11 bases matching TRBD2. The germline V gene encodes CDR1 GTSNPN and CDR2 SVGIG (reference sequence). The CDR3 contains 21 residues. J lost 1 base, V lost 0 bases, and 18 bases had no gene match.

As for this clone: Mismatch with germline at one junction end may stem from a read error. The chain employs TRBV5-1 and TRBJ1-6, with a possible D match to TRBD1 (5 bases). Germline assignment: CDR1 SGHRS and CDR2 YFSETQ. This CDR3 has 13 residues. The CDR3 DNA is TGCGCCAGCAGTTTGGGGGGGGATTCACCCCTCCACTTT. Translating it yields CASSLGGDSPLHF.

V and J are TRBV7-2 and TRBJ2-2; the D gene is possibly TRBD1 (5 bases). The germline V gene has CDR1 SGHTA and CDR2 FQGNSA. This CDR3 contains 16 residues. Trimming stripped 6 bases from V and 5 bases from J, with 19 bases between. CDR3 amino acids: CASSLLRGRVTGELFF. CDR3 nucleotides: TGTGCCAGCAGTCTACTAAGGGGCAGGGTAACCGGGGAGCTGTTTTTT.

The chain has TRBV5-4 and TRBJ2-2; possible D gene TRBD1, 6 bases. Germline CDR1 and CDR2: SGHNT and YYREEE (reference sequence). The CDR3 is 15 amino acids. The V end was cut by 2 bases, the J end by 2 bases, with 10 bases between. For the CDR3, the DNA is TGTGCCAGCAGCTTCAAGACAGGAAACACCGGGGAGCTGTTTTTT. This sequence encodes CASSFKTGNTGELFF. The variable domain in full, completed from reference TRBV5-4 and TRBJ2-2, reads ETGVTQSPTHLIKTRGQQVTLRCSSQSGHNTVSWYQQALGQGPQFIFQYYREEENGRGNFPPRFSGLQFPNYSSELNVNALELDDSALYLCASSFKTGNTGELFFGEGSRLTVL.